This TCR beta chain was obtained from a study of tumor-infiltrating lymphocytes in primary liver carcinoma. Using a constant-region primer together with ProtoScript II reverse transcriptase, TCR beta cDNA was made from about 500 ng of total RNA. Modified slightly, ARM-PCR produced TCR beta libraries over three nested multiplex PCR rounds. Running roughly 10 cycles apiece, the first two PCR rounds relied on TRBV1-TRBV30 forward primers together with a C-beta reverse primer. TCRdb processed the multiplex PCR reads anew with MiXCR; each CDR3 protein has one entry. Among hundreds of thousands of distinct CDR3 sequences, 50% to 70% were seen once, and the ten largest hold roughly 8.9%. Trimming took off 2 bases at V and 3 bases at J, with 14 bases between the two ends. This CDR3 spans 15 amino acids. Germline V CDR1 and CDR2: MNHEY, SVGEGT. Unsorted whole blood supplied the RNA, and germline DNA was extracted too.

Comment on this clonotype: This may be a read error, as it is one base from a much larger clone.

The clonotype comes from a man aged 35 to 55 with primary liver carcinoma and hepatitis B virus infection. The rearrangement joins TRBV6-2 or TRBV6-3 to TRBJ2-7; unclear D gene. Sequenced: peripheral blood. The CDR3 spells CASSYGRWGFYEQYF. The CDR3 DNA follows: TGTGCCAGCAGTTACGGGCGGTGGGGATTCTACGAGCAGTACTTC.